Described below is a single T cell receptor (beta chain) sequence and its context. The antigen is unknown. This sample stems from a study of cytomegalovirus exposure and HLA in healthy donors. Study-wide results and caveats: CMV serostatus was the sole immune exposure information available. A later analysis showed HLA-associated TCR beta chains outstripping equally common others in clonal expansion.

The primer mix had 60 Vbeta and 13 Jbeta primers. Clones were read by immunoSEQ multiplex PCR, and TCRdb kept only the in-frame ones, dropping some. The top ten hold roughly 4% of the sample, which has roughly 300,000 clones, about nine tenths seen once. The CDR3 contains 15 residues. CDR1 and CDR2 (germline): MNHEY, SVGAGI. The rearrangement links TRBV6-5 to TRBJ2-5, with 12 bases aligning to TRBD2. The DNA end is a closer match to TRBJ2-7, so the J assignment may be wrong. This receptor was taken from a man aged 40-55 years in good health and CMV-seropositive. The sample comprised PBMCs. The CDR3 protein is CASSRTSGTTYEQYF. The CDR3 nucleotides are TGTGCCAGCAGCCGGACTAGCGGGACCACCTACGAGCAGTACTTC.